This T cell receptor beta chain was captured in a study of graft-versus-host responses after intestinal transplantation. Across the whole study: Multivisceral, liver-intestinal, or isolated intestinal transplants were given to recipients. Each patient got anti-thymocyte globulin induction, then tacrolimus and steroids for roughly 3 years. Findings of the study overall: Some patients had graft-donor T cell macrochimerism. In their allografts, the ratios of graft-versus-host to host-versus-graft T cell clones were high. In recipient marrow, GvH clones were found, and some appeared first in ileum or blood.

Sequencing was performed with immunoSEQ multiplex PCR; in TCRdb, only in-frame clones are kept and a portion is missing. The data contain just over 95,000 clones, approximately 90% of them seen just once; the ten biggest clones take up over 0.15%. As to this clone: Its specificity is not known.

Germline values: CDR1 SGHRS, CDR2 YFSETQ. CDR3 length equals 16 residues. The ends lost 0 bases at V and 8 bases at J; junction bases unmatched: 10. The sample consisted of unstimulated CD4+ T cells sorted from spleen or lymph node cells, taken before intestinal transplant. The gene calls are TRBV5-1 and TRBJ1-2, with TRBD1 matching 10 bases. The source is a human donor who received an intestinal transplant. The DNA of the CDR3 is TGCGCCAGCAGCTTGGAGGGGACAGGGGACTTCAAAGGCTACACCTTC. Protein sequence: CASSLEGTGDFKGYTF.